Reported below is one TCR beta chain. Its antigen is undetermined. Profiled with immunoSEQ multiplex PCR; TCRdb holds only in-frame clones, not every one. The data contain about 48,000 clones, 70% to 90% of them seen just once; the ten biggest clones take up around 48%. This entry is derived from a study of OX40 agonist ivuxolimab in advanced cancers. Turning to the study itself: Aged roughly 23 to 80 with a mean of approximately 60 years, they were about 83% male. One patient with hepatocellular carcinoma and two with cutaneous melanoma, three in all, had partial responses.

In germline, CDR1 is MNHEY, CDR2 SMNVEV (reference sequence). Germline trimming cut 5 bases from V and 2 bases from J; bases unmatched to any gene: 5. This CDR3 comprises 14 residues. The study's findings and limits: Blood T cells, both CD4+ and CD8+, expanded clonally by week 6 at 0.1 to 3.0 mg/kg.

The sample in question was CD4+ or CD8+ T cells sorted from blood, obtained in a trial of the OX40 agonist ivuxolimab. This sequence was found in an adult with an advanced solid tumor such as melanoma, head and neck, liver or kidney cancer. The V call is TRBV27, the J call TRBJ2-7; TRBD2 matches 8 bases. This CDR3 is CASSPLTSAYEQYF. CDR3 DNA: TGTGCCAGCAGTCCCTTGACTAGCGCCTACGAGCAGTACTTC.